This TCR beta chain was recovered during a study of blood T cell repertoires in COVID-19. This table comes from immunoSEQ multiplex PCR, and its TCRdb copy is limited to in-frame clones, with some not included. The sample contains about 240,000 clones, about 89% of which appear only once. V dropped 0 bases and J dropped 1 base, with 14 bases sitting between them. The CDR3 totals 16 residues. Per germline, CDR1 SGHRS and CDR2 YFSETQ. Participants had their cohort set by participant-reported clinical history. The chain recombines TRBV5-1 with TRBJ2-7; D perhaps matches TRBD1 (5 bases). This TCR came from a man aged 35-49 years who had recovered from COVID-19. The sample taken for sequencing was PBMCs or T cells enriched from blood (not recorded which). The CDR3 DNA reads TGCGCCAGCAGCTTGGGACCAGGGATGGAATCCTACGAGCAGTACTTC. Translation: CASSLGPGMESYEQYF.